The 22 T cell receptor beta chains presented below share a single source sample, sequenced in a study of early T cells in non-severe SARS-CoV-2 infection. MiXCR, applied by TCRdb to the 5' RACE reads, yields one record per CDR3 protein. The table has about 48,000 distinct CDR3 sequences, 6.5% to 9.5% seen once; the top ten hold under 6.5%. The sequenced material came from whole blood. Every receptor here comes from an adult who was a healthcare worker with PCR-confirmed SARS-CoV-2 infection or an uninfected control (not recorded which).

This clonotype was seen repeatedly, ten times or more. The chain joins TRBV5-1 to TRBJ2-2; no definite D call. The CDR3 is 11 amino acids. V was trimmed by 2 bases and J by 6 bases, leaving 2 bases between them. In germline, CDR1 is SGHRS, CDR2 YFSETQ. CDR3 sequence (DNA): TGCGCCAGCAGCTTCTCCGGGGAGCTGTTTTTT. Translating gives CASSFSGELFF.

This clonotype has at least ten counts. V is TRBV2 and J is TRBJ2-3; unclear D gene. Between the trimmed V and J ends, which lost 4 bases and 4 bases, there was a span of 6 bases. Germline V gene lookup returns CDR1 SNHLY and CDR2 FYNNEI. The CDR3 length is 12 residues. The CDR3 region has the DNA TGTGCCAGCAGTGTAGCTGCAGATACGCAGTATTTT. Residues: CASSVAADTQYF.

This chain uses TRBV27 with TRBJ2-1, with TRBD2 matching 8 bases. Looked up from germline, CDR1 is MNHEY and CDR2 is SMNVEV (reference sequence). Trimming at V came to 7 bases and at J to 6 bases, leaving 5 bases not matched to a gene. CDR3 length: 13 residues. The CDR3 spells CASTGGGFNEQFF. The CDR3, as DNA: TGTGCCAGCACTGGCGGGGGGTTCAATGAGCAGTTCTTC.

The chain employs TRBV12-3 or TRBV12-4 and TRBJ2-7; no reliable D call. The V end was cut by 6 bases, the J end by 4 bases, with 13 bases between. The CDR3 sequence is 13 residues long. The CDR3 bases are TGTGCCAGCAGCCGCACGGCTGGTTACGAGCAGTACTTC. This gives the protein CASSRTAGYEQYF.

The chain has TRBV7-9 and TRBJ2-3; 11 bases are a match to TRBD2. Germline loops: CDR1 SEHNR, CDR2 FQNEAQ (reference sequence). V gave up 5 bases and J gave up 3 bases; unmatched junction bases: 13. The length of the CDR3 is 18 residues. As DNA, the CDR3 is TGTGCCAGCAGCCCCGGCGAACATAGCGGGGGGGCAACAGATACGCAGTATTTT. Amino acid sequence: CASSPGEHSGGATDTQYF.

There are many counts of this clonotype. The chain carries TRBV20-1 and TRBJ2-1; no clear D. CDR3 length: 16 residues. CDR1 is DFQATT, CDR2 SNEGSKA, per germline (reference sequence). V lost 2 bases, J lost 0 bases, and 14 bases lay in between. CDR3 coding DNA: TGCAGTGCTAGAAGGGCAGCTGCGAGCTCCTACAATGAGCAGTTCTTC. It encodes CSARRAAASSYNEQFF.

This clonotype has at least ten counts. The chain couples TRBV12-3 or TRBV12-4 to TRBJ2-1; TRBD1 matches at 7 bases. This CDR3 is 14 amino acids long. V shed 6 bases and J 2 bases; nucleotides not matched to a gene: 4. DNA for the CDR3: TGTGCCAGCAGACCAGGGGGTACCTACAATGAGCAGTTCTTC. Translating it yields CASRPGGTYNEQFF.

This clonotype was found a few times. The chain is built from TRBV5-6 and TRBJ1-1, with D possibly being TRBD1 (5 bases). Germline values: CDR1 SGHDT, CDR2 YYEEEE. With 3 bases removed from V and 3 bases from J, the gap between germline ends came to 12 bases. CDR3 length: 14 amino acids. CDR3 DNA: TGTGCCAGCAGCTGGGACCTTGGGGACACTGAAGCTTTCTTT. It codes for CASSWDLGDTEAFF.

J is TRBJ1-2 and V is TRBV28; TRBD1 matches 7 bases. The germline V gene encodes CDR1 MDHEN and CDR2 SYDVKM. V lost 2 bases and J lost 3; bases outside the gene matches: 6. The CDR3 runs to 15 residues. In DNA, the CDR3 is TGTGCCAGCAGTTTACTCCACGGGACAGACTATGGCTACACCTTC. Encoded protein: CASSLLHGTDYGYTF.

This clonotype was picked up a small number of times. The rearrangement links TRBV7-2 to TRBJ2-2; D is perhaps TRBD1 (6 bases). The CDR3 covers 15 residues. Trimming stripped 0 bases from V and 1 base from J, with 6 bases between. Germline CDR1 and CDR2: SGHTA and FQGNSA. In nucleotides, the CDR3 is TGTGCCAGCAGCTTAGCGGGACAGAACACCGGGGAGCTGTTTTTT. Translating it yields CASSLAGQNTGELFF.

A remark on this clonotype: A read error may produce the germline difference seen at one junction end. This sequence joins TRBV12-3 or TRBV12-4 and TRBJ1-6; D gene uncertain. The CDR3 is made up of 15 amino acids. CDR3 DNA: TGTGCCAGCAGTTCCCTCCCTTCCCCCAATTCACCCCTCCATTTT. It codes for CASSSLPSPNSPLHF.

In its sample, this clonotype was seen a few times. V is TRBV24-1 and J is TRBJ1-5; D remains unclear. Between the trimmed V and J ends, which lost 6 bases and 4 bases, there was a span of 6 bases. The CDR3 is 12 residues long. Germline assignment: CDR1 KGHDR and CDR2 SFDVKD. In DNA, the CDR3 is TGTGCCACCAGTTACAGAAATCAGCCCCAGCATTTT. This sequence encodes CATSYRNQPQHF.

There are a few counts of this clonotype. The chain uses TRBV2 and TRBJ1-6; TRBD1 is a possible D gene (6 bases). CDR1 and CDR2 from the germline V gene are SNHLY and FYNNEI. There are 15 residues in the CDR3. Trimming stripped 2 bases from V and 7 bases from J, with 12 bases between. CDR3 residues: CASSESGQRNSPLHF. DNA for the CDR3: TGTGCCAGCAGTGAATCCGGACAGCGCAATTCACCCCTCCACTTT.

The rearrangement joins TRBV29-1 to TRBJ2-5; 10 nucleotides line up with TRBD1. The CDR3 runs 15 residues. Germline CDR1 and CDR2: SQVTM and ANQGSEA. V trimming: 3 bases; J trimming: 2 bases; junction bases outside the gene matches: 6. In nucleotides, the CDR3 is TGCAGCGTTGATGGGGACAGGGGCGGGCAAGAGACCCAGTACTTC. This encodes CSVDGDRGGQETQYF.

The V gene is TRBV6-1, the J gene TRBJ2-5, with 8 bases matching TRBD2. The CDR3 extends over 15 amino acids. Losses at the gene ends were 4 bases for V and 5 bases for J; bases not matched to a gene: 9. CDR1 is MNHNS and CDR2 is SASEGT in the germline V gene. CDR3 loop: CASSGASTSEETQYF. The CDR3, as DNA: TGTGCCAGCAGTGGGGCTTCGACTAGCGAGGAGACCCAGTACTTC.

This clonotype was detected many times. The chain carries TRBV21-1 and TRBJ1-4; whether TRBD1, the table's D call, matches the DNA was not checked. TRBV21-1 counts as a pseudogene. This CDR3 is 15 amino acids long. This CDR3 reads CASSKRQTTNEKLFF. In DNA, the CDR3 is TGTGCCAGCAGCAAAAGACAGACAACTAATGAAAAACTGTTTTTT.

CDR3 sequence reads: CASSQAGNQPQHF. For the CDR3, the DNA is TGTGCCAGCAGCCAAGCGGGGAATCAGCCCCAGCATTTT. V usage is TRBV4-2 and J usage is TRBJ1-5; D is unresolved. The CDR3 extends over 13 amino acids. The germline V gene has CDR1 LGHNA and CDR2 YNFKEQ. Between the trimmed V and J ends, which lost 1 base and 4 bases, there was a span of 5 bases.

Many counts were recorded for this clonotype. Here the CDR3 DNA reads TGCAGTGCTATTAAGACAGGGAGCCCCCAAGAGCAGTACTTC. Translating gives CSAIKTGSPQEQYF. This chain links TRBV20-1 with TRBJ2-7, with TRBD1 matching over 7 bases. After removal of 4 bases from V and 7 bases from J, the junction contained 13 bases not matched to a gene. The CDR3 spans 14 residues. Germline CDR1 reads DFQATT; CDR2 reads SNEGSKA (reference sequence).

This clonotype has a handful of counts. The J gene is TRBJ2-3, the V gene TRBV6-2 or TRBV6-3; 10 bases match TRBD2. Germline V gene sequence: CDR1 MNHEY, CDR2 SVGEGT. Trimming cost V 4 bases and J 4 bases; bases outside gene matches: 11. The CDR3 length is 17 residues. The CDR3 reads CASSSPFQLAGADTQYF. CDR3 nucleotide sequence: TGTGCCAGCAGTTCCCCTTTCCAGCTAGCGGGGGCAGATACGCAGTATTTT.

This clonotype was seen ten or more times. The rearrangement joins TRBV4-2 to TRBJ1-1; the D is unclear. The CDR3 is made up of 14 amino acids. The V gene lost 0 bases and the J gene lost 5 bases, with 10 bases spanning the gap. Germline CDR1 is LGHNA and CDR2 is YNFKEQ. The CDR3 sequence is CASSQDPLGTEAFF. CDR3 nucleotide sequence: TGTGCCAGCAGCCAAGACCCCCTAGGTACTGAAGCTTTCTTT.

This clonotype was recorded many times. The chain uses TRBV2 and TRBJ2-4; 11 bases are shared with TRBD2. J lost 8 bases, V lost 7 bases, and 4 bases had no gene match. The CDR3 spans 13 residues. CDR1 SNHLY and CDR2 FYNNEI come from the germline V gene. The CDR3 loop reads CASTYSGGDIQYF. For the CDR3, the DNA is TGTGCCAGCACCTATAGCGGGGGGGACATTCAGTACTTC.

This clonotype was observed at least ten times. This chain's CDR3 is CASLPTSFGNTEAFF. The DNA of the CDR3 is TGTGCCTCCCTGCCGACGAGTTTTGGGAACACTGAAGCTTTCTTT. The chain is built from TRBV6-2 or TRBV6-3 and TRBJ1-1; D is undetermined. The V end was cut by 11 bases, the J end by 1 base, with 20 bases between. Germline CDR1 is MNHEY and CDR2 is SVGEGT. CDR3 length: 15 residues.